This TCR beta chain originates from a study of cytomegalovirus exposure and HLA in healthy donors. Study-wide background: As released early, the data held roughly 85 million unique TCRs from HLA-typed donors. Most genotyped donors, around four fifths of around 370, had Caucasian-associated genetic ancestry. The study's findings and limits: For TCR beta chains, V- and J-gene trimming was later linked to a missense DCLRE1C variant. Later on, an analysis found that several of the most significant clusters appeared to be linked to common viral pathogens, which included parvovirus B19.

From germline, CDR1 is MNHEY and CDR2 SMNVEV (reference sequence). Trimming took off 8 bases at V and 0 bases at J, with 13 bases between the two ends. This CDR3 has 14 amino acids. As to this clone: Its cognate antigen is unknown.

Primers for the PCR totalled 60 Vbeta and 13 Jbeta. Sequenced by immunoSEQ multiplex PCR; TCRdb stores in-frame clones only, minus some. Here the sample spans fewer than 40,000 clones, about nine tenths being singletons. The sequence was collected from a woman aged 40 to 50 in good health and CMV-seropositive. The chain has TRBV27 and TRBJ2-5; D gene uncertain. The sequencing sample was made of PBMCs. The CDR3: CASAPGFYQETQYF. The CDR3 DNA reads as TGTGCCAGCGCGCCGGGTTTTTACCAAGAGACCCAGTACTTC.